The 14 T cell receptor beta chains below were found in one sample sequenced in a study of T cell repertoires in cytomegalovirus infection. TCRdb itself ran the reads through MiXCR, one entry per CDR3 protein. The table has some 940,000 distinct CDR3 sequences, around 29% seen once; the top ten hold roughly 13%. Their recognized antigens are unknown. The input for sequencing was cultured CD8+ T cells from PBMCs, taken from culture after CMV antigen stimulation. These receptors were obtained from a human donor in good health (CMV status not recorded). Some clones in this sample may be carry-over from other donors' samples.

J is TRBJ2-1 and V is TRBV6-6; TRBD2 matches at 9 bases. This CDR3 has 18 amino acids. CDR1 is MNHNY and CDR2 is SVGAGI in the germline V gene (reference sequence). The V and J ends lost 5 bases and 2 bases, in that order; junction bases with no gene match: 13. DNA for the CDR3: TGTGCCAGCAGTGCCATTACCCCGAGCGGGGGGCCCTACAATGAGCAGTTCTTC. Protein product: CASSAITPSGGPYNEQFF.

In its sample, this clonotype was seen many times. The chain carries TRBV7-8 and TRBJ2-1; 8 bases fit TRBD1. The CDR3 runs to 17 residues. Germline CDR1 and CDR2: SGHVS and FQNEAQ. The V and J ends lost 3 bases and 5 bases, in that order; junction bases with no gene match: 12. The DNA of the CDR3 is TGTGCCAGCAGCTTGGGCGTCGGACAGGGAATTGACAATGAGCAGTTCTTC. Its protein is CASSLGVGQGIDNEQFF.

This clonotype was detected only a few times. The chain couples TRBV7-9 to TRBJ2-1, with a tentative D call TRBD2 (6 bases). The V end lost 0 bases, the J end lost 15 bases, and 18 bases lay between the germline ends. Germline loops: CDR1 SEHNR, CDR2 FQNEAQ (reference sequence). This CDR3 is built from 14 residues. The CDR3 DNA follows: TGTGCCAGCAGCTTAGCGGGAGAACTAGCTGAACGGTTCTTC. This encodes CASSLAGELAERFF.

This clonotype was seen repeatedly, ten times or more. This rearrangement joins TRBV7-2 to TRBJ1-4; D remains unclear. This CDR3 contains 16 residues. The germline V gene has CDR1 SGHTA and CDR2 FQGNSA. V was clipped by 3 bases and J by 0 bases, with 11 bases between them. CDR3 DNA: TGTGCCAGCAGCTTTGGAGACATGGCAACTAATGAAAAACTGTTTTTT. Protein product: CASSFGDMATNEKLFF.

This clonotype was seen only a few times. This sequence joins TRBV6-6 and TRBJ1-1; D gene ambiguous. This CDR3 spans 13 amino acids. V was clipped by 0 bases and J by 7 bases, with 9 bases between them. Germline CDR1 and CDR2: MNHNY and SVGAGI (reference sequence). This chain's CDR3 is CASSYSKGSEAFF. CDR3 in DNA: TGTGCCAGCAGTTACTCGAAGGGCAGTGAAGCTTTCTTT.

This rearrangement joins TRBV9 to TRBJ1-1; D is perhaps TRBD1 (6 bases). Germline values: CDR1 SGDLS, CDR2 YYNGEE. The ends were cut back, 1 base at V and 5 bases at J, with 18 bases in the middle. The CDR3 has 16 amino acids. The CDR3 sequence: CASSVQGNRWETEAFF. The CDR3 nucleotides are TGTGCCAGCAGCGTACAGGGGAATCGATGGGAAACTGAAGCTTTCTTT. The full variable domain, rest sourced from reference TRBV9 and TRBJ1-1, is DSGVTQTPKHLITATGQRVTLRCSPRSGDLSVYWYQQSLDQGLQFLIQYYNGEERAKGNILERFSAQQFPDLHSELNLSSLELGDSALYFCASSVQGNRWETEAFFGQGTRLTVV.

This rearrangement joins TRBV12-5 to TRBJ2-2; 9 nucleotides agree with TRBD1. V dropped 5 bases and J dropped 5; count of bases not matched to a gene: 9. In germline, CDR1 is LGHNT, CDR2 FRNRAP. The CDR3 sequence is 16 residues long. As DNA, the CDR3 is TGTGCTAGTGGTATACCTCCCGGGACAGGGACCGGGGAGCTGTTTTTT. Translating gives CASGIPPGTGTGELFF.

Points on this clonotype: A much bigger clone sits one base away, suggesting this may be a read error. The chain is built from TRBV7-6 and TRBJ2-1, with 9 bases lining up with TRBD1. The CDR3 runs 16 residues. Per the germline V gene, CDR1 is SGHVS and CDR2 is FNYEAQ. The CDR3 region is CDSSPGGTGGYVEQFF. CDR3 bases: TGTGACAGCAGCCCCGGAGGAACAGGGGGCTACGTTGAGCAGTTCTTC.

This clonotype was observed at least ten times. This chain links TRBV7-2 with TRBJ1-2; D not resolved. The CDR3 is 13 amino acids. The V end lost 4 bases, the J end lost 8 bases, and 14 bases lay between the germline ends. Germline CDR1 reads SGHTA; CDR2 reads FQGNSA. The CDR3: CASSSEAEFGYTF. The CDR3 bases are TGTGCCAGCAGCTCCGAAGCCGAGTTCGGCTACACCTTC.

The chain uses TRBV2 and TRBJ1-5; D gene ambiguous. The CDR3 loop spans 15 amino acids. Germline CDR1 SNHLY, CDR2 FYNNEI. Between the trimmed V and J ends, which lost 5 bases and 3 bases, there was a span of 14 bases. The CDR3 sequence is CASSSGRAHNQPQHF. The CDR3 DNA follows: TGTGCCAGCAGTTCCGGACGGGCCCACAATCAGCCCCAGCATTTT.

This clonotype was counted between two and nine times. The rearrangement uses TRBV6-5 and TRBJ2-5; 10 nucleotides match TRBD1. Per germline, CDR1 MNHEY and CDR2 SVGAGI. This CDR3 is 14 amino acids long. J lost 4 bases, V lost 4 bases, and 3 bases had no gene match. CDR3 sequence reads: CASSWTGGGETQYF. CDR3 sequence (DNA): TGTGCCAGCAGTTGGACAGGGGGAGGAGAGACCCAGTACTTC.

This clonotype has a handful of counts. The rearrangement joins TRBV28 to TRBJ1-1; 9 bases align to TRBD1. This CDR3 comprises 12 residues. The ends lost 10 bases at V and 8 bases at J; junction bases unmatched: 8. The germline CDR1 and CDR2 sequences are MDHEN and SYDVKM. In nucleotides, the CDR3 is TGTGCCACTTCGGACAGGGGCGTGGAAGCTTTCTTT. Its translation: CATSDRGVEAFF.

The rearrangement uses TRBV29-1 and TRBJ1-2; the D gene is possibly TRBD1 (6 bases). CDR1 is SQVTM and CDR2 is ANQGSEA in the germline V gene. Deletions cut 6 bases from V and 4 bases from J, with 15 bases between. This CDR3 comprises 13 residues. The CDR3 is CSVRTGGGYGYTF. CDR3 DNA sequence: TGCAGCGTAAGGACGGGAGGGGGCTATGGCTACACCTTC.

The chain joins TRBV2 to TRBJ2-5, with D tentatively TRBD2 (6 bases). Trimming removed 6 bases from V and 2 bases from J, with 16 bases in between. This CDR3 has 15 amino acids. CDR1 and CDR2 from the germline V gene are SNHLY and FYNNEI. CDR3 coding DNA: TGTGCCAGCAGCGGAGGGGCAATCGGGCAAGAGACCCAGTACTTC. Encoded protein: CASSGGAIGQETQYF.